This T cell receptor beta chain appears in the sequencing data of a study of cytomegalovirus exposure and HLA in healthy donors. Findings of the study overall: In a later analysis, CMV-associated beta chains were mostly HLA-associated, it appeared. Sequencing likely produced, as an artifact, a cluster of highly shared sequence variants.

PCR used 60 Vbeta primers and 13 Jbeta primers. Generated by immunoSEQ multiplex PCR, the TCRdb table keeps only in-frame clones and is missing some. Here the sample spans about 130,000 clones, 8% to 11% being singletons. There are a few counts of this clone. Its antigen is as yet unknown. This sequence originates from a woman between 18 and 30 years old in good health and CMV-seropositive. The source material was PBMCs.

The DNA for the CDR3 is TGTGCCAGCAAACGGACAGGGAAAACGAACACTGAAGCTTTCTTT. Encoded protein: CASKRTGKTNTEAFF. The J gene is TRBJ1-1, the V gene TRBV6-1, with 8 bases lining up with TRBD1. The ends lost 7 bases at V and 1 base at J; junction bases unmatched: 8. From germline, CDR1 is MNHNS and CDR2 SASEGT. The CDR3 runs 15 residues.